This TCR beta chain was documented in a study of blood T cell repertoires in COVID-19 (dated by TCRdb to the early 2020s). General notes on the study: Samples covering the acute and convalescent phases of COVID-19 were provided by collaborators in the United States, Italy and Spain. The prospective study material was composed of cDNA or gDNA derived from T cells, B-cell-depleted T cells, or PBMCs. Subjects who had been exposed to COVID-19, were actively infected with it, or had recovered from it provided the deeply sampled blood TCRbeta repertoires that made up the dataset. The repertoires were released in a freely available public database intended as a resource for research on the immune response to SARS-CoV-2. Samples came from the ongoing ImmuneRACE study (first 160 participants) plus 1,254 subjects from 6 global collaborators. Sample metadata almost always included a de-identified subject ID, COVID-19 status, age in years and sex. Where HLA class I and class II types were available, the types were taken from metadata supplied by the sample provider, not from assay-based typing. Results and caveats for the whole study, not just this receptor: How much clinical and demographic metadata was included differed by source and by participant, and the metadata was provided uncurated.

The collaborating institutions used their own protocols to collect whole blood in K2EDTA tubes. Collaborator samples were shipped for TCRbeta analysis as frozen whole blood, isolated PBMCs, or DNA extracted from either sample type. Looking up the germline V gene yields CDR1 SGHTA and CDR2 FQGNSA. Trimming costs V 3 bases and J 0 bases, and their ends lie 11 bases apart. Including the terminal cysteine and phenylalanine, the CDR3 comprises 16 residues. The CDR3 DNA has 48 bases and is translated from base 1. TCRbeta CDR3 regions were amplified from genomic DNA by means of the immunoSEQ Assay, a bias-controlled multiplex PCR. Concerning the study's data processing: Within the assay, amplification of reference gene primers was used to estimate how many nucleated cells each sample contained. To quantify the absolute abundance of each unique TCRbeta CDR3 rearrangement, sequence reads were collapsed and filtered. Productive Simpson clonality was computed per sample as the square root of Simpson's diversity index over productive rearrangements. TCRdb holds this immuneACCESS table with in-frame rearrangements only. Some clones are missing; in checked studies, unresolved V genes explain under half, and the rest has no known cause. The DNA gave D and trimming, while V, J and clone size come from that table. This sample lists 40,000 to 45,000 clones; about 85% were detected once. The ten top clones hold under 4.5% of the sample.

As concerns this clone: Its cognate antigen has yet to be identified. No base quality information exists; no much larger clone differs at one position.

Recombination joined TRBV7-2 with TRBJ1-4, with the D gene not clear enough to name. The sample consisted of peripheral blood. The sequence was collected from a man aged 60 to 69 with acute or convalescent COVID-19. The CDR3 is CASSFSGSTTNEKLFF. The base sequence is TGTGCCAGCAGCTTCTCGGGGTCCACAACTAATGAAAAACTGTTTTTT.